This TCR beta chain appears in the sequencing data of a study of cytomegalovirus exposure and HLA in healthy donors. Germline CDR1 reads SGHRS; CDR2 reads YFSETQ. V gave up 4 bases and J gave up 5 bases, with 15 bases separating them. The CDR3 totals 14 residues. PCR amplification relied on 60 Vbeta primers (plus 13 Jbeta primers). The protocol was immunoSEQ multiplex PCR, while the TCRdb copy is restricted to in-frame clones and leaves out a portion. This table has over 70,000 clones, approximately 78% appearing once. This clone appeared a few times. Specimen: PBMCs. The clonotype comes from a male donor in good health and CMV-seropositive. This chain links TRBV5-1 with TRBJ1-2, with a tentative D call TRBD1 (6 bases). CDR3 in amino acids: CASSPETGQYGYTF. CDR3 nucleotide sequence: TGCGCCAGCAGCCCGGAGACAGGCCAATATGGCTACACCTTC.